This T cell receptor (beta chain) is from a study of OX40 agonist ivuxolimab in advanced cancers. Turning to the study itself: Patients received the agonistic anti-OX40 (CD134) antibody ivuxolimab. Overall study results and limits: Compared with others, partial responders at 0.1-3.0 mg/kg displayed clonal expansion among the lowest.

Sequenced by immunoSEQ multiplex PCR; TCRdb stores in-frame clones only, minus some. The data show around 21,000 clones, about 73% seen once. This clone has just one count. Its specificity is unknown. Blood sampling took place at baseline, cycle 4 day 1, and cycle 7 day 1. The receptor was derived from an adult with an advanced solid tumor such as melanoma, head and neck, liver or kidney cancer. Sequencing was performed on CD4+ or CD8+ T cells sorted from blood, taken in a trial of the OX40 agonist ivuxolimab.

As DNA, the CDR3 is TGTGCCAGCAGCTTATTCCCTAGCAATCAGCCCCAGCATTTT. Translation gives CASSLFPSNQPQHF. The chain uses TRBV7-9 and TRBJ1-5, with D uncertain. Germline CDR1 SEHNR, CDR2 FQNEAQ (reference sequence). Trimming removed 2 bases at V and 0 bases at J, with 5 bases between. The CDR3 totals 14 residues.